This T cell receptor (beta chain) was sequenced for a study of blood T cell repertoires in COVID-19. This clone was observed a few times. Per the original data handling: Cell counts per sample came from amplifying reference gene primers. Some clones are missing from TCRdb's copy, which holds only in-frame ones; the method was immunoSEQ multiplex PCR. The V and J calls and clone size come from that table; D and trimming were worked out from the DNA. Counted here are over 100,000 clones, 70% to 90% occurring once; the ten biggest clones make up around a sixth. CDR1 LNHDA and CDR2 SQIVND come from the germline V gene (reference sequence). The CDR3 has 15 residues. With 6 bases removed from V and 6 bases from J, the gap between germline ends came to 17 bases.

The chain carries TRBV19 and TRBJ2-2, with D perhaps matching TRBD1 (6 bases). This sequence was found in a woman aged 55-70 years with acute or convalescent COVID-19. Source material: peripheral blood. The CDR3 nucleotides read TGTGCCAGTAGCTCAGGGGTTAATACCCCCGGGGAGCTGTTTTTT. As protein: CASSSGVNTPGELFF.